The clone carrying this T cell receptor beta chain was found many times. Its specificity is not known. The repertoire came from unfractionated whole blood and reflected all unsorted peripheral T cells. About 500 ng RNA was reverse transcribed with alpha and beta constant-region primers. Separate chain-specific third strand synthesis with multiplexing indices produced the alpha and beta libraries. MiXCR, applied by TCRdb to the 5' RACE reads, yields one record per CDR3 protein. Among around 18,000 distinct CDR3 sequences listed, roughly a tenth were seen once. The sample belongs to a study of HIV-infected patients and healthy controls. Notes on the study in general: Healthy controls carried many MAIT alpha-chain CDR3s, while HIV+ repertoires had few.

With 5 bases clipped from V and 7 bases from J, the junction kept 5 bases outside the gene matches. In germline, CDR1 is SEHNR, CDR2 FQNEAQ (reference sequence). The CDR3 sequence is 15 residues long. This sequence joins TRBV7-9 and TRBJ2-7; 16 bases line up with TRBD2. The sequence came from an adult in good health. Sequencing was carried out using blood. Here the CDR3 reads CASSVGTSGRDEQYF. The CDR3 region has the DNA TGTGCCAGCAGCGTCGGGACTAGCGGGAGGGATGAGCAGTACTTC.